The 3 T cell receptor beta chains listed next were all sequenced from one sample in a study of blood T cell repertoires in COVID-19. Method: immunoSEQ multiplex PCR; TCRdb's copy keeps in-frame clones and lacks some. The table lists some 530,000 clones, 80% to 90% of them singletons, with approximately 3% in the top ten. The specimen sequenced was peripheral blood. These TCRs come from a human donor in a cohort sampled during active COVID-19.

The CDR3 DNA reads TGTGCCAGCAGTGACGGAGGAGGGGCAGATACGCAGTATTTT. Protein: CASSDGGGADTQYF. The chain joins TRBV6-4 to TRBJ2-3; a weak D match, TRBD2 (6 bases). Germline CDR1 reads MRHNA; CDR2 reads SNTAGT. CDR3 length: 14 residues. The V end was cut by 2 bases, the J end by 4 bases, with 10 bases between.

J is TRBJ2-7 and V is TRBV5-1; TRBD1 matches 11 bases. V dropped 3 bases and J dropped 3; count of bases not matched to a gene: 5. Per the germline V gene, CDR1 is SGHRS and CDR2 is YFSETQ. The CDR3 runs 15 residues. The CDR3 bases are TGCGCCAGCAGCTCTGCCGGGACAGGGGGCTACGAGCAGTACTTC. Its translation: CASSSAGTGGYEQYF.

This sequence joins TRBV4-1 and TRBJ1-1, with D perhaps matching TRBD1 (5 bases). Germline CDR1 reads MGHRA; CDR2 reads YSYEKL. CDR3 size: 16 residues. V was shortened by 0 bases and J by 1 base, with 12 bases between the two germline ends. This CDR3 reads CASSQDESGGNTEAFF. CDR3 in DNA: TGCGCCAGCAGCCAAGATGAGTCCGGGGGGAACACTGAAGCTTTCTTT.